In its sample, the clone carrying this TCR beta chain was seen once. Its antigen is unknown. This sample is part of a study of STAT5B mutations in CD4+ large granular lymphocyte leukemia. Study-level points and caveats: 8/27 top patient clones versus 2/35 control clones were TRBV06-family. Without putative leukemic clones, patient CD4-sorted repertoires remained more clonal than healthy CD4+ repertoires. Approximately 25% of private leukemic clonotypes occurred rarely in other patients' non-leukemic repertoires.

V lost 6 bases and J 4 bases, leaving 13 bases between the germline ends. The CDR3 covers 14 residues. The germline CDR1 and CDR2 sequences are MDHEN and SYDVKM. Authors' analysis steps: The detection floor for productive clonotype frequency was 2.59 x 10-5. Sequencing used immunoSEQ multiplex PCR; TCRdb keeps in-frame clones, though not all of them. The D gene and trimming were derived from the DNA, and the V and J assignments and clone size from that table. Of approximately 35,000 clones listed, 55% to 80% are singletons. This TCR derives from a human donor in good health. The chain couples TRBV28 to TRBJ1-5; D possibly corresponds to TRBD1 (5 bases). Material for sequencing was CD4+ T cells from blood buffy coats. The CDR3 DNA reads as TGTGCCAGCAGGCCCCACCAGGGTAATCAGCCCCAGCATTTT. Encoded protein: CASRPHQGNQPQHF.